A selection of T cell receptor beta chains follows, all from one sample in a study of blood T cell repertoires in COVID-19. Data came from immunoSEQ multiplex PCR; TCRdb stores just in-frame clones and leaves some out. Counted here are around 190,000 clones, about 90% occurring once; the ten biggest clones make up 20% to 25%. Sample: peripheral blood. The receptors derive from a man between 65 and 85 years old with active or convalescent COVID-19. Both conserved end residues are part of each CDR3. A D gene is named only where the DNA matches it firmly. Size is stated for part of the rows, as once, few or many counts, or as a class when the clone is expanded.

V gene: TRBV4-1
D gene: NA
clone size: once
J gene: TRBJ2-2
CDR3 protein: CASSHPRYGAGELFF
CDR3 DNA: TGCGCCAGCAGCCACCCTCGGTACGGGGCCGGGGAGCTGTTTTTT

V gene: TRBV7-9
D gene: TRBD2
clone size: NA
J gene: TRBJ2-7
CDR3 protein: CASSSTSGGAYEQYF
CDR3 DNA: TGTGCCAGCAGCTCGACTAGCGGGGGAGCCTACGAGCAGTACTTC

V gene: TRBV5-1
D gene: TRBD1
clone size: NA
J gene: TRBJ1-1
CDR3 protein: CASSPWTGNTEAFF
CDR3 DNA: TGCGCCAGCAGTCCATGGACAGGCAACACTGAAGCTTTCTTT

V gene: TRBV7-3
D gene: NA
clone size: NA
J gene: TRBJ2-1
CDR3 protein: CASSLSDVRGEQFF
CDR3 DNA: TGTGCCAGCAGCTTAAGTGACGTACGCGGGGAGCAGTTCTTC

V gene: TRBV19
D gene: NA
clone size: NA
J gene: TRBJ1-5
CDR3 protein: CASSIRWSNQPQHF
CDR3 DNA: TGTGCCAGTAGTATACGGTGGAGCAATCAGCCCCAGCATTTT

V gene: TRBV3-1/TRBV3-2
D gene: TRBD2
clone size: NA
J gene: TRBJ2-1
CDR3 protein: CASSLRTSGRENEQFF
CDR3 DNA: TGTGCCAGCAGCCTAAGGACTAGCGGGAGGGAAAATGAGCAGTTCTTC

V gene: TRBV5-5
D gene: TRBD1
clone size: NA
J gene: TRBJ1-2
CDR3 protein: CASSTGQGNYGYTF
CDR3 DNA: TGTGCCAGCAGCACCGGACAGGGCAACTATGGCTACACCTTC

V gene: TRBV18
D gene: NA
clone size: NA
J gene: TRBJ2-2
CDR3 protein: CASSSDRNTGELFF
CDR3 DNA: TGTGCCAGCTCATCGGACAGGAACACCGGGGAGCTGTTTTTT

V gene: TRBV5-4
D gene: NA
clone size: NA
J gene: TRBJ1-1
CDR3 protein: CASSLTAGNPEAFF
CDR3 DNA: TGTGCCAGCAGCTTGACGGCAGGTAACCCTGAAGCTTTCTTT

V gene: TRBV7-3
D gene: TRBD2
clone size: NA
J gene: TRBJ2-1
CDR3 protein: CASSSTLGTRLNEQFF
CDR3 DNA: TGTGCCAGCAGCTCCACCCTTGGGACTAGGCTTAATGAGCAGTTCTTC

V gene: TRBV24-1
D gene: TRBD1
clone size: NA
J gene: TRBJ2-2
CDR3 protein: CAIGDRVNTGELFF
CDR3 DNA: TGTGCCATCGGGGACAGGGTAAACACCGGGGAGCTGTTTTTT

V gene: TRBV3-1/TRBV3-2
D gene: NA
clone size: once
J gene: TRBJ2-5
CDR3 protein: CASSPKAGLQETQYF
CDR3 DNA: TGTGCCAGCAGCCCCAAAGCAGGACTACAAGAGACCCAGTACTTC

V gene: TRBV5-1
D gene: TRBD1
clone size: once
J gene: TRBJ1-1
CDR3 protein: CASRPLQGSPHMNTEAFF
CDR3 DNA: TGCGCCAGCCGACCGTTACAGGGGAGCCCCCACATGAACACTGAAGCTTTCTTT

V gene: TRBV27
D gene: TRBD1
clone size: NA
J gene: TRBJ1-5
CDR3 protein: CASSSTGSNQPQHF
CDR3 DNA: TGTGCCAGCAGTTCGACAGGGAGCAATCAGCCCCAGCATTTT

V gene: TRBV5-1
D gene: NA
clone size: few
J gene: TRBJ2-7
CDR3 protein: CASSLGGNYEQYF
CDR3 DNA: TGCGCCAGCAGCTTGGGAGGCAACTACGAGCAGTACTTC

V gene: TRBV7-9
D gene: TRBD2
clone size: NA
J gene: TRBJ2-7
CDR3 protein: CASSYLAGEGGEQYF
CDR3 DNA: TGTGCCAGCAGTTACCTAGCGGGAGAGGGTGGCGAGCAGTACTTC

V gene: TRBV7-9
D gene: TRBD1
clone size: NA
J gene: TRBJ2-1
CDR3 protein: CASSWDSNEQFF
CDR3 DNA: TGTGCCAGCAGCTGGGACAGCAATGAGCAGTTCTTC

V gene: TRBV27
D gene: TRBD2
clone size: NA
J gene: TRBJ2-3
CDR3 protein: CASTNLRTSGATQYF
CDR3 DNA: TGTGCCAGCACCAACCTCCGGACTAGCGGGGCTACGCAGTATTTT

V gene: TRBV6-6
D gene: TRBD1
clone size: once
J gene: TRBJ2-7
CDR3 protein: CASSHGTGFREQYF
CDR3 DNA: TGTGCCAGCAGCCACGGGACAGGTTTTCGAGAGCAGTACTTC

V gene: TRBV4-3
D gene: NA
clone size: NA
J gene: TRBJ1-1
CDR3 protein: CASSQEARARTEAFF
CDR3 DNA: TGCGCCAGCAGCCAAGAGGCGAGGGCCCGGACTGAAGCTTTCTTT

V gene: TRBV18
D gene: TRBD1
clone size: NA
J gene: TRBJ2-1
CDR3 protein: CASSPQRDRNNEQFF
CDR3 DNA: TGTGCCAGCTCACCACAGAGGGACAGAAACAATGAGCAGTTCTTC

V gene: TRBV4-1
D gene: NA
clone size: NA
J gene: TRBJ2-1
CDR3 protein: CASSQATGGHNEQFF
CDR3 DNA: TGCGCCAGCAGCCAAGCAACCGGGGGGCACAATGAGCAGTTCTTC

V gene: TRBV19
D gene: NA
clone size: NA
J gene: TRBJ1-6
CDR3 protein: CASSPRGSPLHF
CDR3 DNA: TGTGCCAGTAGTCCCAGGGGTTCACCCCTCCACTTT

V gene: TRBV6-2/TRBV6-3
D gene: NA
clone size: NA
J gene: TRBJ2-3
CDR3 protein: CASSLGLPSTDTQYF
CDR3 DNA: TGTGCCAGCAGTTTAGGACTTCCTAGCACAGATACGCAGTATTTT

V gene: TRBV24-1
D gene: NA
clone size: NA
J gene: TRBJ2-1
CDR3 protein: CATSDWTKPGEQFF
CDR3 DNA: TGTGCCACCAGTGATTGGACGAAACCGGGGGAGCAGTTCTTC

V gene: TRBV24-1
D gene: TRBD1
clone size: NA
J gene: TRBJ2-4
CDR3 protein: CATSDRDRDSALAKNIQYF
CDR3 DNA: TGTGCCACCAGTGATAGGGACAGGGACTCGGCTCTAGCCAAAAACATTCAGTACTTC

V gene: TRBV5-6
D gene: TRBD1
clone size: once
J gene: TRBJ1-1
CDR3 protein: CASSSYQGVATEAFF
CDR3 DNA: TGTGCCAGCAGCTCCTACCAGGGGGTGGCGACTGAAGCTTTCTTT

V gene: TRBV5-1
D gene: NA
clone size: few
J gene: TRBJ2-7
CDR3 protein: CASSLGGGEQYF
CDR3 DNA: TGCGCCAGCAGCTTGGGAGGGGGCGAGCAGTACTTC

V gene: TRBV19
D gene: NA
clone size: NA
J gene: TRBJ1-2
CDR3 protein: CASSRGRNYGYTF
CDR3 DNA: TGTGCCAGTAGTAGGGGCAGGAACTATGGCTACACCTTC

V gene: TRBV15
D gene: NA
clone size: NA
J gene: TRBJ1-4
CDR3 protein: CATSIEGGKPRFGEKLFF
CDR3 DNA: TGTGCCACCAGCATAGAGGGGGGTAAGCCCCGGTTCGGTGAAAAACTGTTTTTT

V gene: TRBV3-1/TRBV3-2
D gene: TRBD1
clone size: NA
J gene: TRBJ1-2
CDR3 protein: CASSQAGTGSYGYGYTF
CDR3 DNA: TGTGCCAGCAGCCAAGCTGGGACAGGGAGCTATGGCTATGGCTACACCTTC

V gene: TRBV7-2
D gene: NA
clone size: once
J gene: TRBJ1-5
CDR3 protein: CASSRPTGSLLNQPQHF
CDR3 DNA: TGTGCCAGCAGCCGTCCGACAGGAAGCCTTCTCAATCAGCCCCAGCATTTT

V gene: TRBV11-2
D gene: TRBD1
clone size: NA
J gene: TRBJ1-4
CDR3 protein: CASSLLGQGANEKLFF
CDR3 DNA: TGTGCCAGCAGCTTACTGGGACAGGGGGCTAATGAAAAACTGTTTTTT

V gene: TRBV7-2
D gene: TRBD1
clone size: few
J gene: TRBJ2-7
CDR3 protein: CASSLEQGPYEQYF
CDR3 DNA: TGTGCCAGCAGCTTAGAACAGGGGCCCTACGAGCAGTACTTC

V gene: TRBV19
D gene: TRBD1
clone size: NA
J gene: TRBJ2-2
CDR3 protein: CASSRQGDTGELFF
CDR3 DNA: TGTGCCAGTAGTAGACAGGGGGACACCGGGGAGCTGTTTTTT

V gene: TRBV10-3
D gene: TRBD2
clone size: NA
J gene: TRBJ2-1
CDR3 protein: CAISESGAGSYNEQFF
CDR3 DNA: TGTGCCATCAGTGAGTCGGGAGCGGGGTCCTACAATGAGCAGTTCTTC

V gene: TRBV28
D gene: NA
clone size: NA
J gene: TRBJ2-7
CDR3 protein: CASDQTGSGSYEQYF
CDR3 DNA: TGTGCCAGCGATCAAACGGGTAGCGGTTCCTACGAGCAGTACTTC

V gene: TRBV4-1
D gene: NA
clone size: few
J gene: TRBJ2-3
CDR3 protein: CASSQDRPGTDTQYF
CDR3 DNA: TGCGCCAGCAGCCAAGATCGCCCAGGCACAGATACGCAGTATTTT

V gene: TRBV7-2
D gene: NA
clone size: NA
J gene: TRBJ1-2
CDR3 protein: CASSLSVGGLYGYTF
CDR3 DNA: TGTGCCAGCAGCTTATCAGTTGGTGGTCTTTATGGCTACACCTTC

V gene: TRBV5-5
D gene: NA
clone size: NA
J gene: TRBJ2-3
CDR3 protein: CASSFPGTDTQYF
CDR3 DNA: TGTGCCAGCAGCTTTCCCGGCACAGATACGCAGTATTTT

V gene: TRBV27
D gene: NA
clone size: NA
J gene: TRBJ1-2
CDR3 protein: CASRPSGGMYGGYTF
CDR3 DNA: TGTGCCAGCAGACCCTCGGGAGGGATGTATGGTGGCTACACCTTC

V gene: TRBV5-5
D gene: TRBD1
clone size: NA
J gene: TRBJ2-7
CDR3 protein: CASSWDRVVYEQYF
CDR3 DNA: TGTGCCAGCAGTTGGGACAGGGTGGTCTACGAGCAGTACTTC

V gene: TRBV19
D gene: NA
clone size: NA
J gene: TRBJ1-2
CDR3 protein: CASSIVTSGSYGYTF
CDR3 DNA: TGTGCCAGTAGTATAGTGACCTCGGGGAGCTATGGCTACACCTTC

V gene: TRBV29-1
D gene: NA
clone size: NA
J gene: TRBJ1-1
CDR3 protein: CSVPSRGTEAFF
CDR3 DNA: TGCAGCGTTCCTTCCCGGGGCACTGAAGCTTTCTTT

V gene: TRBV27
D gene: TRBD1
clone size: NA
J gene: TRBJ2-7
CDR3 protein: CASSLRGQGRQRFEQYF
CDR3 DNA: TGTGCCAGCAGTTTAAGGGGGCAGGGGAGACAAAGATTCGAGCAGTACTTC

V gene: TRBV5-1
D gene: TRBD1
clone size: NA
J gene: TRBJ1-2
CDR3 protein: CASSPLASGQANNYGYTF
CDR3 DNA: TGCGCCAGCAGCCCACTCGCTAGTGGACAGGCCAATAACTATGGCTACACCTTC

V gene: TRBV4-3
D gene: NA
clone size: NA
J gene: TRBJ2-5
CDR3 protein: CASSQGPGVETQYF
CDR3 DNA: TGCGCCAGCAGCCAAGGTCCAGGGGTAGAGACCCAGTACTTC

V gene: TRBV5-4
D gene: NA
clone size: few
J gene: TRBJ1-2
CDR3 protein: CASSLERLSGYTF
CDR3 DNA: TGTGCCAGCAGCTTGGAACGGTTAAGTGGCTACACCTTC

V gene: TRBV12-5
D gene: NA
clone size: NA
J gene: TRBJ1-5
CDR3 protein: CASGLELNQPQHF
CDR3 DNA: TGTGCTAGTGGTTTGGAACTTAATCAGCCCCAGCATTTT

V gene: TRBV7-2
D gene: NA
clone size: NA
J gene: TRBJ1-2
CDR3 protein: CASSLDGSVYGYTF
CDR3 DNA: TGTGCCAGCAGCTTAGACGGGTCGGTTTATGGCTACACCTTC

V gene: TRBV11-1
D gene: NA
clone size: once
J gene: TRBJ2-1
CDR3 protein: CASSLALPTGSSYNEQFF
CDR3 DNA: TGTGCCAGCAGCTTAGCTCTCCCAACAGGGAGCTCCTACAATGAGCAGTTCTTC

V gene: TRBV15
D gene: TRBD2
clone size: NA
J gene: TRBJ2-5
CDR3 protein: CATSITSGQETQYF
CDR3 DNA: TGTGCCACCAGCATCACTAGCGGTCAAGAGACCCAGTACTTC

V gene: TRBV28
D gene: NA
clone size: NA
J gene: TRBJ1-6
CDR3 protein: CASSLPGIGSYNSPLHF
CDR3 DNA: TGTGCCAGCAGTTTACCCGGGATCGGATCCTATAATTCACCCCTCCACTTT

V gene: TRBV12-3/TRBV12-4
D gene: NA
clone size: NA
J gene: TRBJ2-2
CDR3 protein: CANKAGNTGELFF
CDR3 DNA: TGTGCCAACAAGGCAGGGAACACCGGGGAGCTGTTTTTT